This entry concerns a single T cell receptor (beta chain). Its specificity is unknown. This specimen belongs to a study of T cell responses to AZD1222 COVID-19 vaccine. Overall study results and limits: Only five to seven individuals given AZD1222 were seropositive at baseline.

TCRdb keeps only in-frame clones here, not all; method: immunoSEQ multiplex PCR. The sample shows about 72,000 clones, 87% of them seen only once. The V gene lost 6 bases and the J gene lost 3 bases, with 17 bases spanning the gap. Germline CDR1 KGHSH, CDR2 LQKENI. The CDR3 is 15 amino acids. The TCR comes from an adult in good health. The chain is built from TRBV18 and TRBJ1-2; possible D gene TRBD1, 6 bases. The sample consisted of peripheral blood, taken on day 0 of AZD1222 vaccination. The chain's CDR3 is CASSGGAETYYGYTF. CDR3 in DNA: TGTGCCAGCTCGGGGGGGGCAGAGACCTACTATGGCTACACCTTC.